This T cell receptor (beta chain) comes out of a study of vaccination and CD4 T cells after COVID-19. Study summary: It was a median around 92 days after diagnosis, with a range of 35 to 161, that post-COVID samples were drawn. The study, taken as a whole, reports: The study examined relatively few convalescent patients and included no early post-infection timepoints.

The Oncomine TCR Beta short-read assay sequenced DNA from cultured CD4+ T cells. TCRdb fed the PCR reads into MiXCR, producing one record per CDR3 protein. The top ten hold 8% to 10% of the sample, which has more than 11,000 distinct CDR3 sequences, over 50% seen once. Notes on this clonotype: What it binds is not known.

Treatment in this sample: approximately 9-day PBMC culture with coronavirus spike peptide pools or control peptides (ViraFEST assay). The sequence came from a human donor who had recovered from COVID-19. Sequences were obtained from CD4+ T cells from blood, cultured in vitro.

The CDR3 sequence: CSANRGYIGIMSYNSPLHF. CDR3 nucleotides: TGCAGTGCGAACAGGGGATACATCGGGATCATGTCCTATAATTCACCCCTCCACTTT. The rearrangement links TRBV20-1 to TRBJ1-6; 7 bases are shared with TRBD1. Per the germline V gene, CDR1 is DFQATT and CDR2 is SNEGSKA (reference sequence). This CDR3 has 19 amino acids. The V and J ends lost 6 bases and 1 base, in that order; junction bases with no gene match: 18.